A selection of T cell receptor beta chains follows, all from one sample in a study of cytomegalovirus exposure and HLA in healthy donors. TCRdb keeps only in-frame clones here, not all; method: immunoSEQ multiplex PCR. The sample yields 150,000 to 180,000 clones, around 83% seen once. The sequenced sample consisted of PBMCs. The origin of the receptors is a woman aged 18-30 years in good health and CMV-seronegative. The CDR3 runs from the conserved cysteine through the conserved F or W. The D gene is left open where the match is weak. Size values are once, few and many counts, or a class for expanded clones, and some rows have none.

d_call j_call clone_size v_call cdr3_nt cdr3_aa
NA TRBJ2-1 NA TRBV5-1 TGCGCCAGCAGCTGGGCCCAAGGCGCCTACAATGAGCAGTTCTTC CASSWAQGAYNEQFF
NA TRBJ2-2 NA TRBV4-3 TGCGCCAGCAGCCAATGGCTTAACACCGGGGAGCTGTTTTTT CASSQWLNTGELFF
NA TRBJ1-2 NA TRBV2 TGTGCCAGCAGGACAGATGGCTACACCTTC CASRTDGYTF
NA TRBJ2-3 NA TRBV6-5 TGTGCCACGGCAGGGGGCACAGATACGCAGTATTTT CATAGGTDTQYF
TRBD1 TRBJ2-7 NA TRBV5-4 TGTGCCAGCAGCCGGGGACAGGGTGAGGCCTACGAGCAGTACTTC CASSRGQGEAYEQYF
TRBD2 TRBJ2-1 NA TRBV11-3 TGTGCCAGCAGCTTAGGCGGAAGTAGCGGGACTGAGCAGTTCTTC CASSLGGSSGTEQFF
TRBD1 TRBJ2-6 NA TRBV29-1 TGCAGGCCCAATAATCCGGGACAGGGGCTGAGTGGGGCCAACGTCCTGACTTTC CRPNNPGQGLSGANVLTF
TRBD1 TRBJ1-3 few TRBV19 TGTGCCAGTATGGGCCAGAGCGACAGGGGGCTCGGAAACACCATATATTTT CASMGQSDRGLGNTIYF
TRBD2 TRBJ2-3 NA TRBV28 TGTGCCAGCAGTTCTGGGACTAGCGGGGGCACAGATACGCAGTATTTT CASSSGTSGGTDTQYF
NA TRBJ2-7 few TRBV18 TGTGCCAGCTCATCGAGGGGGGGGCAGTACTTC CASSSRGGQYF
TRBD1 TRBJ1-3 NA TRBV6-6 TGTGCCAGCAGCCGGACAGGAATCTTCGGGAGGGCCATATATTTT CASSRTGIFGRAIYF
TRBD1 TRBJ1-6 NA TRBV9 TGTGCCAGCAGCGCCGATAGGACAGGGCTTACCTCACCCCTCCACTTT CASSADRTGLTSPLHF
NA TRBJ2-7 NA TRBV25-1 TGTGCCAGCAGTAACACAGGGTTCTACGAGCAGTACTTC CASSNTGFYEQYF
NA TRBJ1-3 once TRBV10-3 TGTGCCATCAGCCCCGGGACAAACTCTGGAAACACCATATATTTT CAISPGTNSGNTIYF
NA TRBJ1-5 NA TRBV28 TGTGCGGGGGCAGGTGTGAATCAGCCCCAGCATTTT CAGAGVNQPQHF
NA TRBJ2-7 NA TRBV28 TGTGCCAGCAGCACAGGGACCTACGAGCAGTACTTC CASSTGTYEQYF
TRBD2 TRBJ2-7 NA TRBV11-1 TGTGCCAGCAGCTCGGGGAGGGAGTCTGGCGAGCAGTACTTC CASSSGRESGEQYF
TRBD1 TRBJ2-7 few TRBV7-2 TGTGCCAGCAGCCGCCTCACAGGGGACCTCTCCTACGAGCAGTACTTC CASSRLTGDLSYEQYF
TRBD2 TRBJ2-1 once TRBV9 TGTGCCAGCAGCAACGGACTAGCGGGAGCCAATGAGCAGTTCTTC CASSNGLAGANEQFF
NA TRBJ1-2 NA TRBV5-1 TGCGCCAGCAGCTTGTCAGGGGATGGCTACACCTTC CASSLSGDGYTF
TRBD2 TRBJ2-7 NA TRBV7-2 TGTGCCAGCAGCCAGGGACTAGCGGGAGCCTACGAGCAGTACTTC CASSQGLAGAYEQYF
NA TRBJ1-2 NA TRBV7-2 TGTGCCAGCAGCTCAGGGGTGTATGGCTACACCTTC CASSSGVYGYTF
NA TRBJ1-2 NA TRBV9 TGTGCCAGCAGCGTGGGGTCCGGGGACTATGGCTACACCTTC CASSVGSGDYGYTF
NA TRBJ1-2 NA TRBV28 TGTGCCAGCAGTCATAGTACGGGAGGGGACTATGGCTACACCTTC CASSHSTGGDYGYTF
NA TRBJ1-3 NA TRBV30 TGTGCCTGGGGGCCCTCTGGAAACACCATATATTTT CAWGPSGNTIYF
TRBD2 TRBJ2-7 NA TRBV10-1 TGCGCCAGTCCCCAGACTAGCGGGAGTGCCTACGAGCAGTACTTC CASPQTSGSAYEQYF
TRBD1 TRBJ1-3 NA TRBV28 TGTGCCAGCAGTTTATTTGGGACAGGGTCTGGAAACACCATATATTTT CASSLFGTGSGNTIYF
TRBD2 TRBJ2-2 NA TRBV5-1 TGCGCCAGCAGCTTTGGTCTAGCGGGAGCCGCCGGGGAGCTGTTTTTT CASSFGLAGAAGELFF
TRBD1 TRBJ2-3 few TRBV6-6 TGTGCCAGCGGGACAGGGTATACGCAGTATTTT CASGTGYTQYF
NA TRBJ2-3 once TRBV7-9 TGTTCCAGCGTTGCCCCCCTAGGGGTGGGGACAGATACGCAGTATTTT CSSVAPLGVGTDTQYF
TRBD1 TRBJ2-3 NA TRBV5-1 TGCGCCAGCGGGGGGCAACAGGGGGCTAACACAGATACGCAGTATTTT CASGGQQGANTDTQYF
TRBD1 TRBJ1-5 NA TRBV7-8 TGTGCCAGCAGCTTAGGCGGGACAGGGAATCAGCCCCAGCATTTT CASSLGGTGNQPQHF
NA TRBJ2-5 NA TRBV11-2 TGTGCCAGCAGCTTAGGAACACAAGAGACCCAGTACTTC CASSLGTQETQYF
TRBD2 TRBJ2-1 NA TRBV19 TGTGCCAGTAGTGCGGGAGGGGATTACAATGAGCAGTTCTTC CASSAGGDYNEQFF
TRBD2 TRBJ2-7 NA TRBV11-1 TGTGCCAGCAGCTCCCCCGGGGGGGACTTTTCCTACGAGCAGTACTTC CASSSPGGDFSYEQYF
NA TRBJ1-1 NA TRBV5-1 TGCGCCAGCAGCTTGGATGGCAGGGGTGGCACTGAAGCTTTCTTT CASSLDGRGGTEAFF
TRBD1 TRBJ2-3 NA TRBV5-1 TGCGCCAGCAGCGGACAGGGGGCAGATACGCAGTATTTT CASSGQGADTQYF
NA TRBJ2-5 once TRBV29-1 TGCAGCGTTGAAAGGCGGCTAGAGGGAGAGACCCAGTACTTC CSVERRLEGETQYF
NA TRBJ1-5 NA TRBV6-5 TGTGCCAGCAGCGGAAGGGGGAATCAGCCCCAGCATTTT CASSGRGNQPQHF
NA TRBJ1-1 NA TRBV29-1 TGCAGCGTTGATCAGCGGACCGGCCCTGGGGAAGCTTTCTTT CSVDQRTGPGEAFF
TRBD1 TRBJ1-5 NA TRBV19 TGTGCCAGTAGTCCCCGGACAGGGGGGAGCCCTTATAGCAATCAGCCCCAGCATTTT CASSPRTGGSPYSNQPQHF
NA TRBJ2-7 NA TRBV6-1 TGTGCCAGCAGTGAAAGGGGAACCTACGAGCAGTACTTC CASSERGTYEQYF